This TCR beta chain was sequenced in a study of breast tumors, draining lymph nodes, adjacent tissues. Overall study results and limits: Tumor and nontumor repertoires were significantly more similar in luminal-like than in basal-like breast cancer. The data were judged consistent with most tumor T cells coming from lymph node and expanding in tumor. Compared with lymph nodes, tumors were less diverse; compared with nontumor tissue, more. Data only fit, rather than demonstrated, lymph node origin of most tumor T cells.

TCRdb itself ran the multiplex PCR reads through MiXCR, one entry per CDR3 protein. The sample includes tens of thousands of distinct CDR3 sequences, less than 65% of them seen just once. V was pared by 3 bases and J by 2 bases, with 11 bases between. This CDR3 comprises 15 residues. CDR1 SGHNT and CDR2 YENEEA come from the germline V gene. A word on this clonotype: Its antigen is as yet unknown.

The sequence came from a female donor with breast cancer. Some clones in this sample may be carry-over from other donors' samples. The sample taken for sequencing was breast tumor tissue. This chain uses TRBV11-3 with TRBJ2-1; D may be TRBD2 (5 bases). The CDR3 loop reads CASSLGRVTYNEQFF. In DNA form, the CDR3 reads TGTGCCAGCAGCTTGGGGAGAGTAACCTACAATGAGCAGTTCTTC. Using reference TRBV11-3 and TRBJ2-1 for the parts outside the CDR3, the full variable domain is EAGVVQSPRYKIIEKKQPVAFWCNPISGHNTLYWYLQNLGQGPELLIRYENEEAVDDSQLPKDRFSAERLKGVDSTLKIQPAELGDSAVYLCASSLGRVTYNEQFFGPGTRLTVL.